A selection of T cell receptor beta chains follows, all from one sample in a study of early T cells in non-severe SARS-CoV-2 infection. TCRdb ran MiXCR on the 5' RACE reads and lists one entry per CDR3 protein. This table holds 74,000 or so distinct CDR3 sequences, 11% found once. The source material was whole blood. Receptors originate from an adult who was a healthcare worker with PCR-confirmed SARS-CoV-2 infection or an uninfected control (not recorded which). Each CDR3 is given with its conserved first and last residue.

V: TRBV3-1; J: TRBJ2-3; CDR3: CASSSHRGKADTQYF
V: TRBV29-1; J: TRBJ2-3; CDR3: CSVVRGVGTDTQYF
V: TRBV29-1; J: TRBJ2-1; CDR3: CSGGTRDYNEQFF
V: TRBV7-9; J: TRBJ1-5; CDR3: CASSFGGRGNQPQHF
V: TRBV29-1; J: TRBJ2-1; CDR3: CSVEGTTYNEQFF
V: TRBV4-1; J: TRBJ2-1; CDR3: CASSQGHGGAPDQLF
V: TRBV6-5; J: TRBJ2-7; CDR3: CASRASGRSSYEQYF
V: TRBV4-2; J: TRBJ2-2; CDR3: CASSLAAGEVTGELFF
V: TRBV2; J: TRBJ2-3; CDR3: CASSARGTQYF
V: TRBV4-1; J: TRBJ2-7; CDR3: CASSQGLGYYEQYF
V: TRBV30; J: TRBJ1-1; CDR3: CAWSVQGNTEAFF
V: TRBV7-9; J: TRBJ2-3; CDR3: CASSLVEVDTQYF
V: TRBV12-5; J: TRBJ1-6; CDR3: CASGFNNSPLHF
V: TRBV14; J: TRBJ2-7; CDR3: CASSQGLADYEQYF
V: TRBV4-1; J: TRBJ2-2; CDR3: CASSQSGIAGGLAGELFF
V: TRBV29-1; J: TRBJ2-7; CDR3: CSVTDNLEQYF